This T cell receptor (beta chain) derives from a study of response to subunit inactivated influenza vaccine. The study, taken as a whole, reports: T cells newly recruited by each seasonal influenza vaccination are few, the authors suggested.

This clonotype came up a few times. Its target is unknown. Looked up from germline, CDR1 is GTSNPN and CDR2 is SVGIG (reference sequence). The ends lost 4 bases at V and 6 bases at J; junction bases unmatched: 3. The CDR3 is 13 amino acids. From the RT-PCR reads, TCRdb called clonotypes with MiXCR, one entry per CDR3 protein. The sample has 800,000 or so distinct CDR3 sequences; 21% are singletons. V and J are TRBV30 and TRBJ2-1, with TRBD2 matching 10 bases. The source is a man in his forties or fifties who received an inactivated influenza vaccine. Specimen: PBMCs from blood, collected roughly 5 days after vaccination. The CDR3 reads CAWTSGSFNEQFF. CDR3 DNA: TGTGCCTGGACTAGCGGGAGTTTCAATGAGCAGTTCTTC.